This T cell receptor beta chain was identified during a study of cytomegalovirus exposure and HLA in healthy donors. Study details: Earlier results showed approximately 120 million unique TCR beta sequences derived from approximately 170 million T cells.

Remarks on this clone: Its antigen is still unknown.

General observations from the study: Researchers catalogued under 200 TCR beta chains as cytomegalovirus-associated.

In germline, CDR1 is SGHTA, CDR2 FQGNSA. Trimming took off 5 bases at V and 3 bases at J, with 12 bases between the two ends. The CDR3 runs to 14 residues. The PCR was carried out with 60 Vbeta primers and 13 Jbeta primers. Sequencing was performed with immunoSEQ multiplex PCR; in TCRdb, only in-frame clones are kept and a portion is missing. The profile shows approximately 150,000 clones, 81% of them singletons. This TCR came from a woman aged 18-29 years in good health and CMV-seropositive. The genes are TRBV7-2 and TRBJ2-3; D is unresolved. Sequenced sample: PBMCs. For the CDR3, the DNA is TGTGCCAGCAGCCCGGTACGTGCGACAGATACGCAGTATTTT. It specifies CASSPVRATDTQYF.